The sequence of this T cell receptor beta chain was determined in a study of T-cell memory formation after mild COVID-19. The overall study: TCR clusters mostly belonged to single donors. Study-level results: Some clones that responded were present in memory (sampled pre-infection), which suggests cross-reactive memory joined. CD4+ clones that contracted lay mainly in CM and EM; CD8+ ones lay in EMRA.

This CDR3 is 16 amino acids long. V lost 3 bases, J lost 7 bases, and 16 bases lay in between. Germline V gene lookup returns CDR1 KGHSH and CDR2 LQKENI. Employing constant-segment primers, 5'RACE generated TCR alpha and TCR beta cDNA libraries bearing sample barcodes and UMIs. In TCRdb, the 5' RACE reads were re-called with MiXCR into one record per CDR3 protein. The sample lists about 320,000 distinct CDR3 sequences, more than 13% seen once, with 20% to 25% in the top ten. This clonotype came up many times. Its target is not known. Material for sequencing was PBMCs or a T cell subset sorted from them (not recorded which). The rearrangement links TRBV18 to TRBJ1-6; D is perhaps TRBD1 (6 bases). This TCR derives from a man younger than 35 who had mild COVID-19 (a few samples of this study predate the infection). Cell type and time point are not known. The CDR3 nucleotides are TGTGCCAGCTCACCTCTCATAACAGGGAGCAATTCACCCCTCCACTTT. Its protein product is CASSPLITGSNSPLHF.